What follows are 31 T cell receptor beta chains derived from one specimen sequenced in a study of T cell responses to AZD1222 COVID-19 vaccine. Profiling relied on immunoSEQ multiplex PCR, and the TCRdb table lists in-frame clones only, not all of them. The sample yields approximately 170,000 clones, 80% to 90% seen once. The material sequenced was peripheral blood, taken on day 0 of AZD1222 vaccination. These receptors all stem from an adult in good health.

This clone turned up a few times. CDR3 sequence: CASSQDPLETRQYF. CDR3 in DNA: TGTGCCAGCAGCCAAGATCCCCTCGAAACCAGGCAGTACTTC. The chain uses TRBV4-2 and TRBJ2-7, with D hard to call. With 0 bases removed from V and 9 bases from J, the gap between germline ends came to 15 bases. Per the germline V gene, CDR1 is LGHNA and CDR2 is YNFKEQ. The CDR3 has 14 amino acids.

The chain uses TRBV7-9 and TRBJ1-2; tentative D call: TRBD1 (6 bases). This CDR3 is built from 14 residues. Germline V lookup: CDR1 SEHNR, CDR2 FQNEAQ (reference sequence). With 4 bases removed from V and 2 bases from J, the gap between germline ends came to 11 bases. The CDR3 protein is CASSSVGTNYGYTF. The CDR3 DNA reads as TGTGCCAGCAGCTCAGTCGGGACAAACTATGGCTACACCTTC.

This chain links TRBV18 with TRBJ2-3; 13 bases fit TRBD2. Germline values: CDR1 KGHSH, CDR2 LQKENI. The CDR3 contains 17 residues. Germline trimming cut 3 bases from V and 1 base from J; bases unmatched to any gene: 4. CDR3 in DNA: TGTGCCAGCTCACCGGGACTAGCGGGGTTCGGCACAGATACGCAGTATTTT. Translating gives CASSPGLAGFGTDTQYF.

The genes are TRBV5-4 and TRBJ1-1; D call uncertain. The CDR3 contains 14 residues. V dropped 2 bases and J dropped 2 bases, with 10 bases sitting between them. Germline loops: CDR1 SGHNT, CDR2 YYREEE (reference sequence). The CDR3 DNA is TGTGCCAGCAGCTTAATAGGAGGTAACACTGAAGCTTTCTTT. This gives the protein CASSLIGGNTEAFF.

The rearrangement links TRBV6-5 to TRBJ1-2; no definite D call. The CDR3 is 14 residues long. Germline CDR1 and CDR2: MNHEY and SVGAGI. V was trimmed by 0 bases and J by 4 bases, leaving 9 bases between them. The CDR3 spells CASSYSAASYGYTF. In nucleotides, the CDR3 is TGTGCCAGCAGTTACTCCGCAGCCAGCTATGGCTACACCTTC.

The chain is built from TRBV5-1 and TRBJ1-3, with D possibly matching TRBD1 (6 bases). The CDR3 is made up of 15 amino acids. Trimming removed 4 bases at V and 0 bases at J, with 11 bases between. The V gene's germline CDR1 is SGHRS and CDR2 YFSETQ. The CDR3 DNA reads as TGCGCCAGCAGCGACACAGGGTACTCTGGAAACACCATATATTTT. This gives the protein CASSDTGYSGNTIYF.

The chain has TRBV2 and TRBJ1-2; the match to TRBD1 covers 8 bases. Germline loops: CDR1 SNHLY, CDR2 FYNNEI. V lost 7 bases, J lost 4 bases, and 8 bases stayed unmatched. The CDR3 has 14 amino acids. The CDR3 loop reads CASTTDRESYGYTF. Here the CDR3 DNA reads TGTGCCAGCACCACGGACAGGGAGTCCTATGGCTACACCTTC.

The V and J genes are TRBV5-1 and TRBJ2-7; 8 bases are shared with TRBD1. The length of the CDR3 is 14 residues. After removal of 4 bases from V and 5 bases from J, the junction contained 8 bases not matched to a gene. CDR1 and CDR2 (germline): SGHRS, YFSETQ. Here the CDR3 reads CASSTGQGGDEQYF. CDR3 nucleotides: TGCGCCAGCAGCACCGGACAGGGCGGGGACGAGCAGTACTTC. Variable domain in full (rest from reference TRBV5-1 and TRBJ2-7): KAGVTQTPRYLIKTRGQQVTLSCSPISGHRSVSWYQQTPGQGLQFLFEYFSETQRNKGNFPGRFSGRQFSNSRSEMNVSTLELGDSALYLCASSTGQGGDEQYFGPGTRLTVT.

The sample holds a few counts of this clone. The genes are TRBV5-1 and TRBJ2-5; D gene uncertain. The CDR3 extends over 16 amino acids. Germline CDR1 reads SGHRS; CDR2 reads YFSETQ. The V end was cut by 1 base, the J end by 0 bases, with 13 bases between. The DNA for the CDR3 is TGCGCCAGCAGCTTGAATGGTTTGGGGTACCAAGAGACCCAGTACTTC. Translated, it gives CASSLNGLGYQETQYF.

The rearrangement uses TRBV5-1 and TRBJ1-2; unclear D gene. Germline V lookup: CDR1 SGHRS, CDR2 YFSETQ. Trimming removed 1 base at V and 8 bases at J, with 15 bases between. The CDR3 runs 14 residues. DNA of the CDR3: TGCGCCAGCAGCTTGTTGAAGGGCGACGGGGGCTACACCTTC. This codes for CASSLLKGDGGYTF. Based on the CDR3 plus reference TRBV5-1 and TRBJ1-2, the full variable domain is KAGVTQTPRYLIKTRGQQVTLSCSPISGHRSVSWYQQTPGQGLQFLFEYFSETQRNKGNFPGRFSGRQFSNSRSEMNVSTLELGDSALYLCASSLLKGDGGYTFGSGTRLTVV.

This chain connects TRBV12-3 or TRBV12-4 to TRBJ2-2; D might be TRBD1 (6 bases). This CDR3 region has 13 residues. Trimming shortened V by 8 bases and J by 0 bases, and 7 bases separated the two germline ends. The CDR3 region is CASGTTNTGELFF. In DNA, the CDR3 is TGTGCCAGCGGGACAACGAACACCGGGGAGCTGTTTTTT.

The V and J genes are TRBV11-1 and TRBJ2-1, with D perhaps TRBD2 (6 bases). Trimming stripped 7 bases from V and 3 bases from J, with 19 bases between. CDR1 is SGHAT, CDR2 FQDESV, per germline (reference sequence). The CDR3 sequence is 16 residues long. CDR3 region: CASTLVWGVGYNEQFF. The CDR3 DNA sequence: TGTGCCAGCACCCTTGTTTGGGGGGTCGGCTACAATGAGCAGTTCTTC.

The rearrangement links TRBV9 to TRBJ2-7; D call uncertain. Per germline, CDR1 SGDLS and CDR2 YYNGEE. The CDR3 runs 16 residues. Trimming stripped 3 bases from V and 1 base from J, with 17 bases between. The CDR3 sequence: CASSARLSLPSYEQYF. In DNA form, the CDR3 reads TGTGCCAGCAGCGCCCGCCTGTCCTTACCTTCCTACGAGCAGTACTTC.

The chain has TRBV5-4 and TRBJ1-4, with no clear D. Germline V gene sequence: CDR1 SGHNT, CDR2 YYREEE (reference sequence). The CDR3 contains 14 residues. Trimming removed 4 bases from V and 7 bases from J, with 14 bases in between. CDR3 in DNA: TGTGCCAGCAGCCGCGTGGACGGTGGTGAAAAACTGTTTTTT. Translating gives CASSRVDGGEKLFF.

The CDR3 nucleotides are TGTGCCAGCAGCGTAGGCGGGGGGACCTACGAGCAGTACTTC. Translating gives CASSVGGGTYEQYF. The chain uses TRBV9 and TRBJ2-7; 8 bases align to TRBD2. The CDR3 extends over 14 amino acids. Germline loops: CDR1 SGDLS, CDR2 YYNGEE. V shed 0 bases, J shed 2 bases, and the junction held 1 base outside the gene matches.

The J gene is TRBJ2-5, the V gene TRBV2; D is undetermined. CDR1 and CDR2 from the germline V gene are SNHLY and FYNNEI. The ends were cut back, 4 bases at V and 2 bases at J, with 5 bases in the middle. The CDR3 sequence is 12 residues long. This chain's CDR3 is CASSGHQETQYF. The CDR3 region has the DNA TGTGCCAGCAGTGGACATCAAGAGACCCAGTACTTC.

The V gene is TRBV18, the J gene TRBJ2-2, with D possibly TRBD1 on 5 matching bases. CDR3 size: 14 residues. Per germline, CDR1 KGHSH and CDR2 LQKENI. Trimming cost V 1 base and J 5 bases, with 8 bases left between them. CDR3: CASSPQTETGELFF. CDR3 bases: TGTGCCAGCTCACCACAGACAGAAACCGGGGAGCTGTTTTTT. Complete variable domain (other parts from reference TRBV18 and TRBJ2-2): NAGVMQNPRHLVRRRGQEARLRCSPMKGHSHVYWYRQLPEEGLKFMVYLQKENIIDESGMPKERFSAEFPKEGPSILRIQQVVRGDSAAYFCASSPQTETGELFFGEGSRLTVL.

This chain links TRBV3-1 (or the pseudogene TRBV3-2) with TRBJ2-3; D not certain. V lost 1 base and J lost 4, with 12 bases in between. This CDR3 comprises 15 residues. In germline, CDR1 is LGHDT, CDR2 YNNKEL (reference sequence). The CDR3: CASSQVPSWADTQYF. CDR3 coding DNA: TGTGCCAGCAGCCAAGTGCCCAGTTGGGCAGATACGCAGTATTTT.

The chain joins TRBV10-3 to TRBJ1-5; TRBD1 is a possible D gene (5 bases). V was pared by 4 bases and J by 5 bases, with 9 bases between. The CDR3 is 13 amino acids. Per the germline V gene, CDR1 is ENHRY and CDR2 is SYGVKD. The CDR3 DNA is TGTGCCATCAGTGCACAGGATTATCAGCCCCAGCATTTT. Translating gives CAISAQDYQPQHF.

The gene calls are TRBV5-1 and TRBJ2-7; 8 bases agree with TRBD1. This CDR3 is built from 14 residues. The V gene end was trimmed by 4 bases and the J gene end by 3 bases; junction bases not matched to a gene: 6. CDR1 and CDR2 from the germline V gene are SGHRS and YFSETQ. The DNA for the CDR3 is TGCGCCAGCAGCGTGGACAGGGACTTCTACGAGCAGTACTTC. Residues: CASSVDRDFYEQYF.

This clone was seen once. The chain combines TRBV27 with TRBJ2-5; D uncertain. In germline, CDR1 is MNHEY, CDR2 SMNVEV (reference sequence). The V and J ends lost 5 bases and 5 bases respectively, with 12 bases between them. The CDR3 runs 13 residues. The CDR3 protein is CASSTSSSETQYF. CDR3 nucleotides: TGTGCCAGCAGTACGAGCAGCTCGGAGACCCAGTACTTC.

The rearrangement links TRBV11-1 to TRBJ1-1; D remains unclear. Germline CDR1 SGHAT, CDR2 FQDESV (reference sequence). V dropped 3 bases and J dropped 11 bases, with 10 bases sitting between them. The CDR3 consists of 11 residues. CDR3 nucleotides: TGTGCCAGCAGCTTGGGGTCTAAGGCTTTCTTT. Translated, it gives CASSLGSKAFF.

The V gene is TRBV21-1, the J gene TRBJ1-5; TRBD1 is the table's D call and was not checked against the DNA. TRBV21-1 is a pseudogene locus. This CDR3 spans 16 amino acids. The CDR3 DNA is TGTGCCAGCAGCAAAGAACAGGGGGAGAGCAATCAGCCCCAGCATTTT. Its protein is CASSKEQGESNQPQHF.

The chain recombines TRBV5-6 with TRBJ1-2; 10 bases map to TRBD1. The CDR3 totals 15 residues. Trimming cost V 4 bases and J 2 bases; bases outside gene matches: 5. Looked up from germline, CDR1 is SGHDT and CDR2 is YYEEEE. The CDR3 loop reads CASSVRDRGNYGYTF. CDR3 nucleotides: TGTGCCAGCAGCGTCCGGGACAGGGGCAACTATGGCTACACCTTC. Using reference TRBV5-6 and TRBJ1-2 for the parts outside the CDR3, the full variable domain is DAGVTQSPTHLIKTRGQQVTLRCSPKSGHDTVSWYQQALGQGPQFIFQYYEEEERQRGNFPDRFSGHQFPNYSSELNVNALLLGDSALYLCASSVRDRGNYGYTFGSGTRLTVV.

The V gene is TRBV4-1, the J gene TRBJ1-1; D unresolved. CDR1 and CDR2 (germline): MGHRA, YSYEKL. This CDR3 has 14 amino acids. Trimming removed 6 bases from V and 1 base from J, with 12 bases in between. DNA of the CDR3: TGCGCCAGCAGTATGAGGGAGGCGAACACTGAAGCTTTCTTT. Protein: CASSMREANTEAFF.

In DNA, the CDR3 is TGCGCCAGCAGCCAGACGGGTGGGTACAATGAGCAGTTCTTC. Translation: CASSQTGGYNEQFF. This chain uses TRBV4-1 with TRBJ2-1; D not resolved. Trimming stripped 3 bases from V and 4 bases from J, with 10 bases between. The CDR3 length is 14 residues. From germline, CDR1 is MGHRA and CDR2 YSYEKL.

The chain links TRBV19 to TRBJ2-7; TRBD1 agrees at 8 bases. J lost 3 bases, V lost 3 bases, and 7 bases had no gene match. This CDR3 is 15 amino acids long. CDR1 and CDR2 from the germline V gene are LNHDA and SQIVND (reference sequence). CDR3 residues: CASSMGQGAVYEQYF. CDR3 coding DNA: TGTGCCAGTAGTATGGGGCAGGGGGCGGTCTACGAGCAGTACTTC.

This chain's CDR3 is CASSLDGQSTDTQYF. The CDR3 coding sequence is TGTGCCAGCAGCTTGGACGGACAGAGCACAGATACGCAGTATTTT. The genes are TRBV5-8 and TRBJ2-3; TRBD1 is a possible D gene (6 bases). The germline gives CDR1 SGHTS, CDR2 YDEGEE. V lost 0 bases, J lost 0 bases, and 8 bases lay in between. The CDR3 has 15 residues.

The chain links TRBV7-9 to TRBJ2-4; TRBD1 or TRBD2 may be the D gene (5 bases each). Deletions cut 5 bases from V and 8 bases from J, with 13 bases between. Germline-derived CDR1 and CDR2 are SEHNR and FQNEAQ (reference sequence). This CDR3 spans 13 amino acids. The CDR3 nucleotides read TGTGCCAGCAGCGGGGCTGGGGGACACATTCAGTACTTC. Protein sequence: CASSGAGGHIQYF.

The rearrangement uses TRBV27 and TRBJ1-5; D call uncertain. Germline CDR1 is MNHEY and CDR2 is SMNVEV (reference sequence). This CDR3 has 13 amino acids. Trimming removed 2 bases from V and 7 bases from J, with 9 bases in between. As DNA, the CDR3 is TGTGCCAGCAGTTTAGTGGGGAGCCAGCCCCAGCATTTT. This sequence encodes CASSLVGSQPQHF.

The gene calls are TRBV6-5 and TRBJ2-7; a possible D gene is TRBD1 (6 bases). Looked up from germline, CDR1 is MNHEY and CDR2 is SVGAGI. Trimming took off 6 bases at V and 5 bases at J, with 14 bases between the two ends. CDR3 size: 13 residues. CDR3 loop: CASRVSQGHEQYF. The CDR3 DNA follows: TGTGCCAGCAGAGTATCACAGGGCCACGAGCAGTACTTC.